This T cell receptor (beta chain) was recovered during a study of control samples from healthy donors and cancer patients. Trimming pared 1 base from V and 10 bases from J, leaving 25 bases between. The CDR3 is 17 amino acids. Looked up from germline, CDR1 is MNHEY and CDR2 is SMNVEV (reference sequence). Data came from immunoSEQ multiplex PCR; TCRdb stores just in-frame clones and leaves some out. The sample records 120,000 or so clones, about 90% being singletons. The TCR originated in a man between 18 and 29 years old in good health. Material for sequencing was blood. The gene calls are TRBV27 and TRBJ1-2, with D perhaps matching TRBD1 (5 bases). CDR3 in amino acids: CASSLLNSRGLTEDYTF. The DNA for the CDR3 is TGTGCCAGCAGTTTATTGAACAGTCGGGGCCTCACGGAGGACTACACCTTC.